The clone carrying this TCR beta chain was seen a handful of times. Its antigen is unidentified. The protocol was immunoSEQ multiplex PCR, while the TCRdb copy is restricted to in-frame clones and leaves out a portion. Here the sample spans 20,000 to 30,000 clones, approximately 71% being singletons. This specimen belongs to a study of cytotoxic CD8 clonotypes in ibrutinib-treated CLL. Across the whole study: Responses comprised about 24 partial and 2 complete; at median around 72 months, 14 remained remitted and roughly 12 progressed. Study-level findings and limits: A difference in sampling times existed between sustained-remission and progressing patients.

The CDR3 extends over 14 amino acids. The ends were cut back, 0 bases at V and 5 bases at J, with 9 bases in the middle. Germline assignment: CDR1 SGHRS and CDR2 YFSETQ. This clonotype was obtained from a human donor with chronic lymphocytic leukemia. This chain connects TRBV5-1 to TRBJ2-1, with no clear D. Source: PBMCs, taken after 12 months of ibrutinib treatment. The CDR3 DNA is TGCGCCAGCAGCTTGGTGTATATAGACAATGAGCAGTTCTTC. It codes for CASSLVYIDNEQFF.